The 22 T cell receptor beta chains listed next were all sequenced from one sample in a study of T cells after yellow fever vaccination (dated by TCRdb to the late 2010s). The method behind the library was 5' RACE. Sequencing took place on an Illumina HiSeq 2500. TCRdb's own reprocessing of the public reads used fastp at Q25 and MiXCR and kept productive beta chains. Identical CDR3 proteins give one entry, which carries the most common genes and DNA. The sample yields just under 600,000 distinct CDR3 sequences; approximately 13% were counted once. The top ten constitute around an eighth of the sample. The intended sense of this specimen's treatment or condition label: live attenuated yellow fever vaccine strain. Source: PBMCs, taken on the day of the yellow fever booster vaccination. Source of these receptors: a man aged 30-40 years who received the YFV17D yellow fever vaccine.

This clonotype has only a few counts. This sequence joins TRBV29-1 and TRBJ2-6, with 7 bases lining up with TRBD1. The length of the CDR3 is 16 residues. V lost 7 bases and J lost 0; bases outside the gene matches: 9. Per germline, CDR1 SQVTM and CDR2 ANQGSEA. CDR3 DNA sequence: TGCAGCGCACTGACAGGGCCCCACTCTGGGGCCAACGTCCTGACTTTC. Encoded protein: CSALTGPHSGANVLTF.

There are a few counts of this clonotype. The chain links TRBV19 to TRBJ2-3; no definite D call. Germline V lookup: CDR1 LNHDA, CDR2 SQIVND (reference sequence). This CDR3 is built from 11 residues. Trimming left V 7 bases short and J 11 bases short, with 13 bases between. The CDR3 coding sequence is TGTGCCAGTAAGAACACAGATGTGCAGTATTTT. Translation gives CASKNTDVQYF.

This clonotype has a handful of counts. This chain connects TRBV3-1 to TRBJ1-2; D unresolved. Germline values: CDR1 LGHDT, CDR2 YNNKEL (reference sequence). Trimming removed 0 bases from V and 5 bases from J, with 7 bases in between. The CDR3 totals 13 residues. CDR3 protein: CASSQDHYYGYTF. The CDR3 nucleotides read TGTGCCAGCAGCCAAGACCATTATTATGGCTACACCTTC.

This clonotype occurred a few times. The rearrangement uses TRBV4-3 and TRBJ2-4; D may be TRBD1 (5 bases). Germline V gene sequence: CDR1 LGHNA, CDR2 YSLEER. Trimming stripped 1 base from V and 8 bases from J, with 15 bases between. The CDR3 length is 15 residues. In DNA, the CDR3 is TGCGCCAGCAGCCAAGGGGGAAGCAGGGTCGACATTCAGTACTTC. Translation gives CASSQGGSRVDIQYF.

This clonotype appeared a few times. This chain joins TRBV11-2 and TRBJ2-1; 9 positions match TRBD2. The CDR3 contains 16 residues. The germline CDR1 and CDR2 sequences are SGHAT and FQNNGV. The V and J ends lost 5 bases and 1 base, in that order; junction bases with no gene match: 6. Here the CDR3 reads CASSSRLAVSYNEQFF. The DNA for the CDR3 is TGTGCCAGCAGCAGCCGACTAGCGGTTTCCTACAATGAGCAGTTCTTC. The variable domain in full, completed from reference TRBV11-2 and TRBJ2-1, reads EAGVAQSPRYKIIEKRQSVAFWCNPISGHATLYWYQQILGQGPKLLIQFQNNGVVDDSQLPKDRFSAERLKGVDSTLKIQPAKLEDSAVYLCASSSRLAVSYNEQFFGPGTRLTVL.

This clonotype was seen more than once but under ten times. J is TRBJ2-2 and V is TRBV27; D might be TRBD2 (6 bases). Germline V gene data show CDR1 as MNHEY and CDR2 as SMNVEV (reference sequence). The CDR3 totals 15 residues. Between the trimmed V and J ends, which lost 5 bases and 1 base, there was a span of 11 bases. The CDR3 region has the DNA TGTGCCAGCAGTCCCCTGACTAGGAACACCGGGGAGCTGTTTTTT. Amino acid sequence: CASSPLTRNTGELFF.

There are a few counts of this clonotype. CDR3 sequence: CSVLKTGGRGNEQFF. The DNA for the CDR3 is TGCAGCGTACTTAAGACAGGGGGCAGGGGGAATGAGCAGTTCTTC. V gene TRBV29-1 combines with J gene TRBJ2-1; the match to TRBD1 covers 10 bases. CDR1 and CDR2 (germline): SQVTM, ANQGSEA. J was trimmed by 7 bases and V by 6 bases; bases with no gene match: 12. The CDR3 is 15 amino acids.

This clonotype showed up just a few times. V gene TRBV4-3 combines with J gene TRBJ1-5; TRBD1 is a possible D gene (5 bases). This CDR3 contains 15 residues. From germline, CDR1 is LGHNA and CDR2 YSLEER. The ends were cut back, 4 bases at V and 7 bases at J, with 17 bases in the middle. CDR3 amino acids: CASSPQRGGRQPQHF. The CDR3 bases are TGCGCCAGCAGCCCTCAACGGGGCGGGCGGCAGCCCCAGCATTTT.

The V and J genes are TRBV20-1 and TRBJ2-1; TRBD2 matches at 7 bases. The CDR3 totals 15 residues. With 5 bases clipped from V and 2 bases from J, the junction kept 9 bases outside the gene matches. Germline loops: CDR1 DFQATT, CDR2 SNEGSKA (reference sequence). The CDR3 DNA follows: TGCAGTGCTCACACGACTAGCTCGCCCTACAATGAGCAGTTCTTC. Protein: CSAHTTSSPYNEQFF.

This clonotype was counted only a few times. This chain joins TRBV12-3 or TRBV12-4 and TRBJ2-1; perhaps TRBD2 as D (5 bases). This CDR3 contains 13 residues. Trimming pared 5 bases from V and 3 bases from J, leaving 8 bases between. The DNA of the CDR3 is TGTGCCAGCAGTCCCGGGATCTACAATGAGCAGTTCTTC. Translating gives CASSPGIYNEQFF.

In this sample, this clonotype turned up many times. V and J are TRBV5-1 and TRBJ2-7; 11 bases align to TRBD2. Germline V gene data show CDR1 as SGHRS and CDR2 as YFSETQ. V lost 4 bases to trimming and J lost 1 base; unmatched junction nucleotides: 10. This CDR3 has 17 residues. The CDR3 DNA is TGCGCCAGCAGCCCATCGGGTCTAGCGGGAGGATCCTACGAGCAGTACTTC. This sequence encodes CASSPSGLAGGSYEQYF.

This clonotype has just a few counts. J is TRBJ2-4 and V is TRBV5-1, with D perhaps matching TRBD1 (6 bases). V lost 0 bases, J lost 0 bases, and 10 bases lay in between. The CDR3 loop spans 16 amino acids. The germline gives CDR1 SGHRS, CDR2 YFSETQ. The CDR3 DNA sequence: TGCGCCAGCAGCTTGGACAGGGCTATAGCCAAAAACATTCAGTACTTC. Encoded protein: CASSLDRAIAKNIQYF.

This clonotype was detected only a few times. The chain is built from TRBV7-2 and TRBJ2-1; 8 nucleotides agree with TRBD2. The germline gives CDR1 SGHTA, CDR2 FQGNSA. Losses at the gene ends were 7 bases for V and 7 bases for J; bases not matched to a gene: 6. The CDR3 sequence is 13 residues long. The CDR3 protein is CASNGRAGNEQFF. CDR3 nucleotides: TGTGCCAGCAACGGGAGGGCCGGTAATGAGCAGTTCTTC. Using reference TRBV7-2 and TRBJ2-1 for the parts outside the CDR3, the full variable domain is GAGVSQSPSNKVTEKGKDVELRCDPISGHTALYWYRQSLGQGLEFLIYFQGNSAPDKSGLPSDRFSAERTGGSVSTLTIQRTQQEDSAVYLCASNGRAGNEQFFGPGTRLTVL.

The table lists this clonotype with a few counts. CDR3: CATRGGARYNEQFF. In DNA, the CDR3 is TGTGCCACCAGGGGGGGGGCCCGATACAATGAGCAGTTCTTC. The rearrangement links TRBV10-3 to TRBJ2-1; D possibly matches TRBD1 or TRBD2 (7 bases each). Looked up from germline, CDR1 is ENHRY and CDR2 is SYGVKD. The CDR3 has 14 residues. The V gene lost 10 bases and the J gene lost 4 bases, with 17 bases spanning the gap.

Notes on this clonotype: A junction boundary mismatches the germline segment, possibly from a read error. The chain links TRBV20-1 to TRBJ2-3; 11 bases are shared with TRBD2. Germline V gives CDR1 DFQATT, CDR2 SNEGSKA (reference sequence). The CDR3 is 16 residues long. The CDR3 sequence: CCARHQLAGVADTQYF. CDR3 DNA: TGCTGTGCTAGACATCAACTAGCGGGAGTAGCAGATACGCAGTATTTT.

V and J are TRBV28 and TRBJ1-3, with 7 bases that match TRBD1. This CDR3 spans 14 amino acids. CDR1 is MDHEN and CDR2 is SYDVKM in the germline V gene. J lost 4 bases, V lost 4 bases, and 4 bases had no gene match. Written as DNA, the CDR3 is TGTGCCAGCAGTTCTCAGGGGGAAGGAAACACCATATATTTT. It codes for CASSSQGEGNTIYF.

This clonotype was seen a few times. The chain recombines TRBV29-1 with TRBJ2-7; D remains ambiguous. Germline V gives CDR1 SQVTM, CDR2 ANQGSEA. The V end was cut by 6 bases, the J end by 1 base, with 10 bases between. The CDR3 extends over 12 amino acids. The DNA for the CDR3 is TGCAGCGTGCGACGAGGTTCCTACGAGCAGTACTTC. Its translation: CSVRRGSYEQYF.

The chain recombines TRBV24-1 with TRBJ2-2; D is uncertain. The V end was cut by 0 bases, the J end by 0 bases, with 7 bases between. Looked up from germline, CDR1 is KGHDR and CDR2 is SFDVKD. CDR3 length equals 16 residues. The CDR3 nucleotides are TGTGCCACCAGTGATTTGGTTGGCGCGAACACCGGGGAGCTGTTTTTT. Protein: CATSDLVGANTGELFF.

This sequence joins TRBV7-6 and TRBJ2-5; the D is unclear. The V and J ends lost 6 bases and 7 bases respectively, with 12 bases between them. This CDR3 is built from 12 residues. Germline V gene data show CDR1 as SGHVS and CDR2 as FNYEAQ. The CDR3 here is CASRNPSGTQYF. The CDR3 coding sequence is TGTGCCAGCAGAAACCCCTCGGGGACCCAGTACTTC.

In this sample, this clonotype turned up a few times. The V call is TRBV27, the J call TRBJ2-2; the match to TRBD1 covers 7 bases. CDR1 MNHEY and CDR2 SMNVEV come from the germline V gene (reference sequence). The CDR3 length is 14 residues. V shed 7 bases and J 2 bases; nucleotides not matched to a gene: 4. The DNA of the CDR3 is TGTGCCAGCACCCAGGGGGTAAACACCGGGGAGCTGTTTTTT. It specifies CASTQGVNTGELFF.

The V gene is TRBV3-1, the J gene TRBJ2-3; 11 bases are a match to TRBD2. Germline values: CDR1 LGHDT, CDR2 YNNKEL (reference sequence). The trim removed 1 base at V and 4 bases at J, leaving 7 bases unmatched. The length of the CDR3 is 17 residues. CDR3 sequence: CASSQVVLAGAPDTQYF. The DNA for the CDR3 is TGTGCCAGCAGCCAAGTGGTACTAGCGGGAGCCCCAGATACGCAGTATTTT.

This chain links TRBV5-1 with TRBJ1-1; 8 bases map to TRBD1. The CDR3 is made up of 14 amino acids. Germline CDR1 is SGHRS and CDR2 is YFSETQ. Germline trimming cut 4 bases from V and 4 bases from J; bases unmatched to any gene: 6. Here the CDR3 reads CASSSRGPGTEAFF. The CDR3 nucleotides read TGCGCCAGCAGCAGCAGGGGGCCCGGCACTGAAGCTTTCTTT.